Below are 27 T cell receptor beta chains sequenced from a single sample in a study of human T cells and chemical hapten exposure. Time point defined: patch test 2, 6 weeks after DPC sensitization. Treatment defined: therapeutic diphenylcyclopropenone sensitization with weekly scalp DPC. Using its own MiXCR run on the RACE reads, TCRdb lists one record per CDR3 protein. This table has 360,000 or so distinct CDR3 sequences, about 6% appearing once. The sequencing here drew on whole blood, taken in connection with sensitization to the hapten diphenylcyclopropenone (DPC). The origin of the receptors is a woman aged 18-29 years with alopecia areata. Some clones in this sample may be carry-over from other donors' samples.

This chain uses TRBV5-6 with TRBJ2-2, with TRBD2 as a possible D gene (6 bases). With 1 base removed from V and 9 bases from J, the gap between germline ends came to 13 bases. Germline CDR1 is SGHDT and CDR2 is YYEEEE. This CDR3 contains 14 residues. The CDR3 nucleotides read TGTGCCAGCAGCTTGTGGAGGGGAAACCGGGAGCTGTTTTTT. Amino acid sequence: CASSLWRGNRELFF.

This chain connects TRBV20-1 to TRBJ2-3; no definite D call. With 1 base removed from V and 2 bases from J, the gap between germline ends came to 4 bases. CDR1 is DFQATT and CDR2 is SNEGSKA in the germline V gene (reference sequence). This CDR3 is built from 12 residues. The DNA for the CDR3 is TGCAGTGCTAGAGTCTTCACAGATACGCAGTATTTT. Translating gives CSARVFTDTQYF.

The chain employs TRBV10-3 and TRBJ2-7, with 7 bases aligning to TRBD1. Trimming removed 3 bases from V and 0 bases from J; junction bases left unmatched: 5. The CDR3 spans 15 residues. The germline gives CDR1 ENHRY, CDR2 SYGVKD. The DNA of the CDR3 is TGTGCCATCAGTGACGACAGGGTACGCTCCTACGAGCAGTACTTC. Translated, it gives CAISDDRVRSYEQYF.

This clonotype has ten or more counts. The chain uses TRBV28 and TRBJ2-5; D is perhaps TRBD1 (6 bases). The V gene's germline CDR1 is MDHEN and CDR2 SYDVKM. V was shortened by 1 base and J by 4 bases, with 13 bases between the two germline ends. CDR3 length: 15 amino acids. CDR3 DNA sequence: TGTGCCAGCAGTTTATTGCAGGGGCCAGGAGAGACCCAGTACTTC. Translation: CASSLLQGPGETQYF.

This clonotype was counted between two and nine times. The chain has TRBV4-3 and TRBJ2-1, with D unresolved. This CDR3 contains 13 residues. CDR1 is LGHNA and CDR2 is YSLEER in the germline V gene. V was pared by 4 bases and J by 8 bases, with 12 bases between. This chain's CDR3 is CASSPRHLDEQFF. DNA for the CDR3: TGCGCCAGCAGCCCCCGGCATCTCGATGAGCAGTTCTTC.

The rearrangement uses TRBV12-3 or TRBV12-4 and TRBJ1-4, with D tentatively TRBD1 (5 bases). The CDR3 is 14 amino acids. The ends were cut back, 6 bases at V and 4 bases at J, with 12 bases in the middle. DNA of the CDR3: TGTGCCAGCAGCATGAACAGGCTTAATGAAAAACTGTTTTTT. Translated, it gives CASSMNRLNEKLFF.

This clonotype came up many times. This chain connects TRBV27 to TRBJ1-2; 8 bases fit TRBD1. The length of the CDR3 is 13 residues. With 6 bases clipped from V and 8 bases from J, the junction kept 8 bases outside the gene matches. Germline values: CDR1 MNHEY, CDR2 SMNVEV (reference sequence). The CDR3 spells CASSRTGTVGYTF. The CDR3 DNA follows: TGTGCCAGCAGCCGGACAGGGACGGTCGGCTACACCTTC.

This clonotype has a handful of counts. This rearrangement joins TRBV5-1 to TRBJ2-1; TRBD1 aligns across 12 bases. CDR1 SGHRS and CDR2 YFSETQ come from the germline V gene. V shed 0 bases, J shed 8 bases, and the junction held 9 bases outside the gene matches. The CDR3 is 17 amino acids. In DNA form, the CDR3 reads TGCGCCAGCAGCTTGGTGGGACAGGGGGCGTCTAAGGATGAGCAGTTCTTC. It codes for CASSLVGQGASKDEQFF.

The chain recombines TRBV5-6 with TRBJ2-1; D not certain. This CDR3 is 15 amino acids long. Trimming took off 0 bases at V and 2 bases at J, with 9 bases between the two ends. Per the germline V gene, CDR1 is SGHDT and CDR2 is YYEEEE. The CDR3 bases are TGTGCCAGCAGCTTGGATCCTGGCGCCTACAATGAGCAGTTCTTC. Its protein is CASSLDPGAYNEQFF. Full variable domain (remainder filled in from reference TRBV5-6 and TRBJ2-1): DAGVTQSPTHLIKTRGQQVTLRCSPKSGHDTVSWYQQALGQGPQFIFQYYEEEERQRGNFPDRFSGHQFPNYSSELNVNALLLGDSALYLCASSLDPGAYNEQFFGPGTRLTVL.

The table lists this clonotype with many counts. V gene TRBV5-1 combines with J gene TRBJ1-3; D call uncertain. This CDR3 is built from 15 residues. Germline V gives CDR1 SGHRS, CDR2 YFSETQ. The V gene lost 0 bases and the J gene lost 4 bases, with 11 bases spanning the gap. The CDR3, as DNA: TGCGCCAGCAGCTTGGCCGGGTTGGAAGGAAACACCATATATTTT. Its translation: CASSLAGLEGNTIYF.

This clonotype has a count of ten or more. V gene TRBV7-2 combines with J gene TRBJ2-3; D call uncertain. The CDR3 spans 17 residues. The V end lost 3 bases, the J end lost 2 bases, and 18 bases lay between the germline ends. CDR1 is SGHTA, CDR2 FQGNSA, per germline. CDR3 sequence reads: CASSFSVWATLTDTQYF. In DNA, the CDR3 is TGTGCCAGCAGCTTTTCCGTCTGGGCTACCCTCACAGATACGCAGTATTTT.

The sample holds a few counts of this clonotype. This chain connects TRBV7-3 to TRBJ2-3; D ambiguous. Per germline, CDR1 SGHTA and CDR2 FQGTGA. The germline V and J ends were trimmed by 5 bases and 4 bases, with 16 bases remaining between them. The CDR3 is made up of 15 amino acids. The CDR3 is CASSQRSSGPDTQYF. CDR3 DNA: TGTGCCAGCAGCCAAAGATCGTCCGGGCCAGATACGCAGTATTTT.

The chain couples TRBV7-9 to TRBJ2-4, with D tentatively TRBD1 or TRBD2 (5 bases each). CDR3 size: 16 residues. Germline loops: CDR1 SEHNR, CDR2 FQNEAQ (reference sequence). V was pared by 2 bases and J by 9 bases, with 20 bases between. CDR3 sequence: CASSLLSGTTGTIQYF. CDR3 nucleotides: TGTGCCAGCAGCTTACTATCCGGGACCACTGGTACCATTCAGTACTTC. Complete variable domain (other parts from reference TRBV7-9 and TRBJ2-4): DTGVSQNPRHKITKRGQNVTFRCDPISEHNRLYWYRQTLGQGPEFLTYFQNEAQLEKSRLLSDRFSAERPKGSFSTLEIQRTEQGDSAMYLCASSLLSGTTGTIQYFGAGTRLSVL.

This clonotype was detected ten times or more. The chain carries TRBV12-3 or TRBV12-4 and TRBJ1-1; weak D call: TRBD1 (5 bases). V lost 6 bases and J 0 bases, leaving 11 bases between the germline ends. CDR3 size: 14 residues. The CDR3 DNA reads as TGTGCCAGCAGCCCGGACACCATGAACACTGAAGCTTTCTTT. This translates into CASSPDTMNTEAFF.

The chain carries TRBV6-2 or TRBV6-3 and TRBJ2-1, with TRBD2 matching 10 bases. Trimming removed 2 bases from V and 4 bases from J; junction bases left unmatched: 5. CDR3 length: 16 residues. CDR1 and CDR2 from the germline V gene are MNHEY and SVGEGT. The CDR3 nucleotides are TGTGCCAGCAGTTACCCCACTAGCGGGAAATACAATGAGCAGTTCTTC. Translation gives CASSYPTSGKYNEQFF.

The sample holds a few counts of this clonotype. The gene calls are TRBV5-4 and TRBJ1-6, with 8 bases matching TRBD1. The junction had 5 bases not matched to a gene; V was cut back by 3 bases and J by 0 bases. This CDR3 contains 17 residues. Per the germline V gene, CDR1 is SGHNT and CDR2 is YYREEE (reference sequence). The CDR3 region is CASSSDRGGSYNSPLHF. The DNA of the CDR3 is TGTGCCAGCAGCTCTGACAGGGGTGGCTCCTATAATTCACCCCTCCACTTT. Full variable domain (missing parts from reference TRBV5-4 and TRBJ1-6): ETGVTQSPTHLIKTRGQQVTLRCSSQSGHNTVSWYQQALGQGPQFIFQYYREEENGRGNFPPRFSGLQFPNYSSELNVNALELDDSALYLCASSSDRGGSYNSPLHFGNGTRLTVT.

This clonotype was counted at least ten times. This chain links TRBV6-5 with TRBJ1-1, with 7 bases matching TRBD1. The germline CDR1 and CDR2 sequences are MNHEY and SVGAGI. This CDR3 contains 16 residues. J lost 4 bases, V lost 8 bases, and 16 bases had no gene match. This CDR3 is CASYSRRGQGGTEAFF. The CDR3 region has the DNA TGTGCCAGCTATTCACGACGTGGGCAGGGGGGCACTGAAGCTTTCTTT.

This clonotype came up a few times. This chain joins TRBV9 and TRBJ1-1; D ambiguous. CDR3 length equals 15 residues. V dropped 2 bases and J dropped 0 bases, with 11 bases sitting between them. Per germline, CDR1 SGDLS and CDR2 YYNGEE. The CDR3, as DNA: TGTGCCAGCAGCGTCGACGAAAGGATGAACACTGAAGCTTTCTTT. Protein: CASSVDERMNTEAFF.

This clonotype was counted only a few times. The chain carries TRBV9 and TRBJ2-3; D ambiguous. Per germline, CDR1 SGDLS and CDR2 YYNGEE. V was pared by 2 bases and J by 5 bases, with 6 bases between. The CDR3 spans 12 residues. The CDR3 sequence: CASSVNEDTQYF. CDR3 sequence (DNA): TGTGCCAGCAGCGTCAACGAAGATACGCAGTATTTT.

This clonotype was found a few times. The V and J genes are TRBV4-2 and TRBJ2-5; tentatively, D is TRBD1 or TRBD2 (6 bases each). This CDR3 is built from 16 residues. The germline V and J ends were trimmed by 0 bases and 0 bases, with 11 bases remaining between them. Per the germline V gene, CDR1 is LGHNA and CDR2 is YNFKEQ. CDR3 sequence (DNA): TGTGCCAGCAGCCAAGATAGGAGGGGGTACCAAGAGACCCAGTACTTC. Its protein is CASSQDRRGYQETQYF.

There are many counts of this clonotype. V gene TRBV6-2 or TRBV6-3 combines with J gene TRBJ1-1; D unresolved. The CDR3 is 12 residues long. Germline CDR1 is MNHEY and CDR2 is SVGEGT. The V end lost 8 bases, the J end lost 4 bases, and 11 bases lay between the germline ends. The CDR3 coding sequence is TGTGCCAGCGGCGGGGTGGCCACTGAAGCTTTCTTT. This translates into CASGGVATEAFF.

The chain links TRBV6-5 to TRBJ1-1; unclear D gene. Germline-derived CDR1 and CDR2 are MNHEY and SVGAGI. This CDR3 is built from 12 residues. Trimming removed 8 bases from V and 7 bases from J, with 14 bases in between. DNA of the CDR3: TGTGCCAGCCGCAATGGGCCGTATGAAGCTTTCTTT. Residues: CASRNGPYEAFF.

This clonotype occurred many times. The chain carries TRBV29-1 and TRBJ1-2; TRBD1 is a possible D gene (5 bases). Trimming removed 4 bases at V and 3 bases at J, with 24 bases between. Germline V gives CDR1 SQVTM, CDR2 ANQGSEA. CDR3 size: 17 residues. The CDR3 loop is CSVVPQDKLLWDYGYTF. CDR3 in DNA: TGCAGCGTTGTTCCCCAGGACAAGTTACTTTGGGACTATGGCTACACCTTC.

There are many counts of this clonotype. The CDR3 region is CASSSPGTGKNTEAFF. As DNA, the CDR3 is TGTGCCAGCAGCTCCCCGGGGACAGGGAAGAACACTGAAGCTTTCTTT. The chain is built from TRBV7-3 and TRBJ1-1; 9 bases line up with TRBD1. After removal of 4 bases from V and 1 base from J, the junction contained 7 bases not matched to a gene. From germline, CDR1 is SGHTA and CDR2 FQGTGA. The CDR3 extends over 16 amino acids.

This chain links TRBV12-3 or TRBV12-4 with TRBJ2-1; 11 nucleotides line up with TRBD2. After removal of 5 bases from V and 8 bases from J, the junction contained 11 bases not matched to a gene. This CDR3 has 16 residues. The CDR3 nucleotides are TGTGCCAGCAGTGGGAGCATAGCGGGGGGGCCCGATGAGCAGTTCTTC. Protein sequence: CASSGSIAGGPDEQFF.

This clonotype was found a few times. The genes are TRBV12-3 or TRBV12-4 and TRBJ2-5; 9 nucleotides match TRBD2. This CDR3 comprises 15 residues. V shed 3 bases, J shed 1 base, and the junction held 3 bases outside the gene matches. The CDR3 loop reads CASSFSGGFQETQYF. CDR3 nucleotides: TGTGCCAGCAGTTTCAGCGGGGGGTTCCAAGAGACCCAGTACTTC.

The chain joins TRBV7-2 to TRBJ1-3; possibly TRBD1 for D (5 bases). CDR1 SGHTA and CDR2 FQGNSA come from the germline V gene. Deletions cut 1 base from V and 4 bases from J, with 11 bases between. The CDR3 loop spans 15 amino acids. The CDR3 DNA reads TGTGCCAGCAGCTTAGTCGGGGGTGAAGGAAACACCATATATTTT. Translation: CASSLVGGEGNTIYF.